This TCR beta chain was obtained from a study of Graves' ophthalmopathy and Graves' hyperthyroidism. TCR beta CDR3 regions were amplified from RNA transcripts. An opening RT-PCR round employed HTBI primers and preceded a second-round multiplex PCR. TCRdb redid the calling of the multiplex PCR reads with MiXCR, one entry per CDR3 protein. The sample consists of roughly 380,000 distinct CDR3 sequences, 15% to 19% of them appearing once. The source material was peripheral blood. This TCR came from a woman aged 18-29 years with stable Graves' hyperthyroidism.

The CDR3 DNA follows: TGCGCCAGCAGCCAAGATGCGCGGGGGTTCGATGGCTACACCTTC. Its protein is CASSQDARGFDGYTF. The chain links TRBV4-3 to TRBJ1-2; maybe TRBD1 (5 bases). This CDR3 spans 15 amino acids. V was trimmed by 0 bases and J by 6 bases, leaving 14 bases between them. Germline CDR1 LGHNA, CDR2 YSLEER.